Shown below are 30 T cell receptor beta chains from a single sample sequenced in a study of response to subunit inactivated influenza vaccine. TCRdb reprocessed the RT-PCR reads via MiXCR and lists one record per CDR3 protein. The table includes 650,000 or so distinct CDR3 sequences, 14% detected once. The source was PBMCs from blood, collected 14 days before vaccination. These receptors were taken from a man between 45 and 60 years old who received an inactivated influenza vaccine.

This clonotype has just a few counts. Because the CDR3's place on the DNA is in doubt, the DNA is left out and the CDR3 is given as listed by TCRdb. V is TRBV28 and J is TRBJ2-6; the D call in the table, TRBD2, was not verified against the DNA. 17 amino acids form the CDR3, both terminal residues included. CDR1 is MDHEN and CDR2 is SYDVKM in the germline V gene. CDR3 sequence reads: CASSLAQAYSGANVLTF.

Many counts were recorded for this clonotype. The chain links TRBV29-1 to TRBJ2-7; 7 bases map to TRBD2. CDR3 size: 12 residues. V trimming: 7 bases; J trimming: 1 base; junction bases outside the gene matches: 4. The germline V gene encodes CDR1 SQVTM and CDR2 ANQGSEA. The CDR3 region has the DNA TGCAGCGCTGGGGACTATTCCTACGAGCAGTACTTC. Amino acids: CSAGDYSYEQYF.

The rearrangement uses TRBV14 and TRBJ2-3, with 11 bases fitting TRBD2. Germline lookup yields CDR1 SGHDN and CDR2 FVKESK. The CDR3 is 19 residues long. V dropped 1 base and J dropped 1; count of bases not matched to a gene: 10. CDR3 in amino acids: CASSQGFTSGRCGTDTQYF. CDR3 DNA sequence: TGTGCCAGCAGCCAAGGGTTCACTAGCGGGAGATGCGGCACAGATACGCAGTATTTT.

This clonotype occurred a few times. The chain uses TRBV27 and TRBJ2-1; 8 nucleotides match TRBD2. This CDR3 comprises 14 residues. Losses at the gene ends were 6 bases for V and 3 bases for J; bases not matched to a gene: 4. Germline loops: CDR1 MNHEY, CDR2 SMNVEV (reference sequence). CDR3 bases: TGTGCCAGCAGGACTAGCGAACTCTACAATGAGCAGTTCTTC. It translates to CASRTSELYNEQFF.

Many counts were recorded for this clonotype. The chain recombines TRBV10-3 with TRBJ1-5, with TRBD1 matching 11 bases. The germline gives CDR1 ENHRY, CDR2 SYGVKD. The CDR3 is 17 amino acids. J was trimmed by 2 bases and V by 0 bases; bases with no gene match: 3. CDR3 sequence: CAISESPGQGGNQPQHF. The CDR3 DNA follows: TGTGCCATCAGTGAGTCGCCGGGACAGGGGGGCAATCAGCCCCAGCATTTT.

This sequence joins TRBV4-3 and TRBJ2-2; D assignment may be TRBD1 or TRBD2 (5 bases each). V dropped 1 base and J dropped 7 bases, with 10 bases sitting between them. CDR3 length equals 14 residues. Germline CDR1 LGHNA, CDR2 YSLEER. CDR3 residues: CASSQVGEYGELFF. The CDR3 nucleotides read TGCGCCAGCAGCCAAGTGGGGGAATACGGGGAGCTGTTTTTT.

Ten or more counts support this clonotype. V and J are TRBV6-5 and TRBJ1-3; D is uncertain. The ends were cut back, 0 bases at V and 0 bases at J, with 6 bases in the middle. Per germline, CDR1 MNHEY and CDR2 SVGAGI. The length of the CDR3 is 15 residues. This chain's CDR3 is CASSYSSGSGNTIYF. The DNA for the CDR3 is TGTGCCAGCAGTTACTCATCGGGCTCTGGAAACACCATATATTTT.

The genes are TRBV14 and TRBJ1-5; D unclear. Trimming removed 1 base at V and 7 bases at J, with 8 bases between. CDR1 SGHDN and CDR2 FVKESK come from the germline V gene. CDR3 length equals 13 residues. CDR3: CASSQGFGQPQHF. CDR3 coding DNA: TGTGCCAGCAGCCAAGGGTTTGGGCAGCCCCAGCATTTT.

This clonotype appeared many times. The chain carries TRBV7-9 and TRBJ2-3; D is undetermined. Trimming took off 5 bases at V and 4 bases at J, with 16 bases between the two ends. This CDR3 has 15 amino acids. Germline V gene data show CDR1 as SEHNR and CDR2 as FQNEAQ (reference sequence). CDR3 sequence (DNA): TGTGCCAGCAGCCAGCGATTCGGTCAGGCAGATACGCAGTATTTT. It yields the protein CASSQRFGQADTQYF.

This clonotype was observed many times. The chain uses TRBV5-1 and TRBJ1-6; 8 positions agree with TRBD1. V was clipped by 4 bases and J by 7 bases; unmatched bases: 7. The CDR3 runs 15 residues. The germline CDR1 and CDR2 sequences are SGHRS and YFSETQ. CDR3 nucleotides: TGCGCCAGCAGCATCGGACAGGGAGCCAATTCACCCCTCCACTTT. It is translated as CASSIGQGANSPLHF.

This clonotype occurred a few times. The CDR3 coding sequence is TGTGCCAGCAGCCATCAGCTATCGGTGGGTGAGCAGTTCTTC. Protein product: CASSHQLSVGEQFF. The J gene is TRBJ2-1, the V gene TRBV3-2. TRBV3-2 is a pseudogene. The CDR3 contains 14 residues.

The rearrangement links TRBV7-9 to TRBJ2-2, with a possible D match to TRBD1 (5 bases). Germline CDR1 and CDR2: SEHNR and FQNEAQ (reference sequence). The CDR3 length is 14 residues. V was clipped by 4 bases and J by 6 bases, with 12 bases between them. CDR3 residues: CASSSWLGAGELFF. CDR3 bases: TGTGCCAGCAGCTCCTGGTTAGGGGCCGGGGAGCTGTTTTTT.

Many counts were recorded for this clonotype. The chain employs TRBV6-5 and TRBJ2-2; D uncertain. The germline V and J ends were trimmed by 2 bases and 1 base, with 5 bases remaining between them. The CDR3 has 14 amino acids. Germline CDR1 MNHEY, CDR2 SVGAGI. The CDR3 loop is CASSYGRNTGELFF. The CDR3 DNA sequence: TGTGCCAGCAGTTACGGCAGGAACACCGGGGAGCTGTTTTTT.

This clonotype occurred a few times. The J gene is TRBJ2-2, the V gene TRBV4-2; D gene uncertain. The CDR3 loop spans 15 amino acids. Germline assignment: CDR1 LGHNA and CDR2 YNFKEQ. Trimming removed 0 bases from V and 4 bases from J, with 9 bases in between. The CDR3 DNA sequence: TGTGCCAGCAGCCAAGAAGTTGTGGTCACCGGGGAGCTGTTTTTT. It encodes CASSQEVVVTGELFF.

The CDR3 spells CASSLQREQFF. The CDR3 bases are TGTGCCAGCAGTTTACAGCGGGAGCAGTTCTTC. The chain employs TRBV12-3 or TRBV12-4 and TRBJ2-1, with D possibly TRBD2 on 5 matching bases. CDR3 length equals 11 residues. With 2 bases removed from V and 10 bases from J, the gap between germline ends came to 6 bases.

This chain joins TRBV5-1 and TRBJ2-1, with TRBD1 matching 7 bases. Germline V gene sequence: CDR1 SGHRS, CDR2 YFSETQ. The J segment lost 4 bases and the V segment lost 0 bases, leaving 7 bases of the junction unmatched. This CDR3 is 16 amino acids long. CDR3 loop: CASSLEPGGSYNEQFF. The CDR3 nucleotides read TGCGCCAGCAGCTTGGAGCCAGGGGGAAGTTACAATGAGCAGTTCTTC. The whole variable domain, remainder taken from reference TRBV5-1 and TRBJ2-1, is KAGVTQTPRYLIKTRGQQVTLSCSPISGHRSVSWYQQTPGQGLQFLFEYFSETQRNKGNFPGRFSGRQFSNSRSEMNVSTLELGDSALYLCASSLEPGGSYNEQFFGPGTRLTVL.

This clonotype has a count of ten or more. This chain links TRBV12-3 or TRBV12-4 with TRBJ2-7, with 9 bases identical to TRBD1. CDR3 size: 15 residues. The junction had 9 bases not matched to a gene; V was cut back by 4 bases and J by 5 bases. CDR3 protein: CASSSPGQGFNEQYF. DNA for the CDR3: TGTGCCAGCAGTTCCCCAGGACAGGGGTTCAACGAGCAGTACTTC.

This clonotype has at least ten counts. The rearrangement joins TRBV10-3 to TRBJ1-6, with D possibly being TRBD1 (5 bases). The ends were cut back, 4 bases at V and 5 bases at J, with 12 bases in the middle. CDR3 length equals 15 residues. Germline CDR1 and CDR2: ENHRY and SYGVKD. CDR3 region: CAISARGGDNSPLHF. DNA of the CDR3: TGTGCCATCAGTGCCCGGGGGGGGGATAATTCACCCCTCCACTTT.

The sample holds many counts of this clonotype. V gene TRBV28 combines with J gene TRBJ2-1; D possibly matches TRBD1 or TRBD2 (5 bases each). The CDR3 runs 14 residues. Trimming removed 5 bases at V and 2 bases at J, with 10 bases between. Germline values: CDR1 MDHEN, CDR2 SYDVKM. CDR3 residues: CASSPGTTYNEQFF. The CDR3 region has the DNA TGTGCCAGCAGTCCCGGGACGACCTACAATGAGCAGTTCTTC.

The rearrangement joins TRBV6-2 or TRBV6-3 to TRBJ1-5, with a possible D match to TRBD1 (6 bases). The CDR3 loop spans 15 amino acids. Deletions cut 1 base from V and 6 bases from J, with 13 bases between. Germline V gene sequence: CDR1 MNHEY, CDR2 SVGEGT. The CDR3 protein is CASSYFSGGTQPQHF. CDR3 bases: TGTGCCAGCAGTTACTTCTCGGGGGGCACTCAGCCCCAGCATTTT.

This chain connects TRBV28 to TRBJ2-6; 7 bases map to TRBD2. V dropped 2 bases and J dropped 4; count of bases not matched to a gene: 5. The CDR3 sequence is 16 residues long. CDR1 is MDHEN, CDR2 SYDVKM, per germline. The DNA of the CDR3 is TGTGCCAGCAGTTTAGGGAGGGCCGGAGGGGCCAACGTCCTGACTTTC. This codes for CASSLGRAGGANVLTF.

About this clonotype itself: Its ends do not fully match the called genes, so a read error is possible. The CDR3 spells CASSPRTGALNF. In nucleotides, the CDR3 is TGTGCCAGCAGCCCGCGGACAGGGGCTTTGAACTTC. The chain has TRBV3-1 and TRBJ2-5, with 9 positions matching TRBD1. The CDR3 totals 12 residues. Looked up from germline, CDR1 is LGHDT and CDR2 is YNNKEL (reference sequence).

The V and J genes are TRBV11-2 and TRBJ2-3, with 11 nucleotides matching TRBD2. Germline lookup yields CDR1 SGHAT and CDR2 FQNNGV. Unmatched junction bases numbered 5, after V lost 4 bases and J lost 5 bases. The CDR3 spans 15 residues. CDR3 nucleotides: TGTGCCAGCAGCTCGACTAGCGGGGAGGAAGATACGCAGTATTTT. This encodes CASSSTSGEEDTQYF.

This clonotype was seen many times. This chain joins TRBV5-6 and TRBJ2-5, with unresolved D. With 2 bases removed from V and 5 bases from J, the gap between germline ends came to 10 bases. This CDR3 comprises 13 residues. Germline-derived CDR1 and CDR2 are SGHDT and YYEEEE. CDR3 nucleotides: TGTGCCAGCAGCTTTGGAACATCGGAGACCCAGTACTTC. This encodes CASSFGTSETQYF.

This clonotype was detected ten times or more. The chain employs TRBV7-6 and TRBJ2-5, with 9 positions matching TRBD2. The CDR3 contains 16 residues. The V and J ends lost 1 base and 1 base, in that order; junction bases with no gene match: 4. Germline lookup yields CDR1 SGHVS and CDR2 FNYEAQ. This CDR3 is CASSLGLAGIQETQYF. Written as DNA, the CDR3 is TGTGCCAGCAGCTTAGGGCTAGCGGGGATCCAAGAGACCCAGTACTTC.

This clonotype has more than one count but fewer than ten. The chain couples TRBV20-1 to TRBJ2-1, with 9 bases identical to TRBD2. The CDR3 consists of 16 residues. Trimming took 1 base from V and 6 from J; bases not matched to a gene: 10. Germline lookup yields CDR1 DFQATT and CDR2 SNEGSKA (reference sequence). The CDR3 is CSARVGSGRRFNEQFF. In nucleotides, the CDR3 is TGCAGTGCTAGAGTGGGGAGCGGGAGGCGGTTCAATGAGCAGTTCTTC.

The V and J genes are TRBV28 and TRBJ2-7; D remains unclear. Between the trimmed V and J ends, which lost 6 bases and 6 bases, there was a span of 12 bases. Per germline, CDR1 MDHEN and CDR2 SYDVKM. CDR3 length: 12 residues. Here the CDR3 reads CASSNPSREQYF. For the CDR3, the DNA is TGTGCCAGCAGCAACCCTTCCCGCGAGCAGTACTTC. The whole variable domain, remainder taken from reference TRBV28 and TRBJ2-7, is DVKVTQSSRYLVKRTGEKVFLECVQDMDHENMFWYRQDPGLGLRLIYFSYDVKMKEKGDIPEGYSVSREKKERFSLILESASTNQTSMYLCASSNPSREQYFGPGTRLTVT.

This clonotype was seen many times. The chain carries TRBV12-3 or TRBV12-4 and TRBJ2-2; 9 bases agree with TRBD1. Trimming took 7 bases from V and 6 from J; bases not matched to a gene: 9. This CDR3 is 15 amino acids long. The CDR3 nucleotides read TGTGCCAGCAAATCCGGACAGGGGTGGTCCGGGGAGCTGTTTTTT. Its translation: CASKSGQGWSGELFF.

V gene TRBV20-1 combines with J gene TRBJ1-5, with a tentative D call TRBD1 (5 bases). Trimming took 2 bases from V and 7 from J, leaving 12 bases between them. In germline, CDR1 is DFQATT, CDR2 SNEGSKA (reference sequence). This CDR3 has 13 residues. The CDR3 sequence: CSARRAGSQPQHF. In DNA form, the CDR3 reads TGCAGTGCTAGACGGGCAGGGTCCCAGCCCCAGCATTTT.

This chain uses TRBV29-1 with TRBJ1-2; the D is unclear. Trimming removed 6 bases from V and 6 bases from J, with 14 bases in between. Germline V gene data show CDR1 as SQVTM and CDR2 as ANQGSEA. This CDR3 has 12 residues. For the CDR3, the DNA is TGCAGCGTCCTACAAGGAGGAAATGGCTACACCTTC. Translated: CSVLQGGNGYTF.